This T cell receptor (beta chain) was captured in a study of cytomegalovirus exposure and HLA in healthy donors. PCR amplification relied on 60 Vbeta primers (plus 13 Jbeta primers). This table comes from immunoSEQ multiplex PCR, and its TCRdb copy is limited to in-frame clones, with some not included. The table records 150,000 or so clones, 70% to 80% of them present only once. Trimming took 7 bases from V and 5 from J, leaving 12 bases between them. CDR3 length: 12 amino acids. Per germline, CDR1 SNHLY and CDR2 FYNNEI. This clone was observed a single time. This rearrangement joins TRBV2 to TRBJ2-7; a weak D match, TRBD1 (6 bases). The specimen was PBMCs. The sequence derives from a woman aged 40 to 50 in good health and CMV-seronegative. The CDR3: CASKRQDHEQYF. The DNA for the CDR3 is TGTGCCAGCAAGCGACAGGACCACGAGCAGTACTTC.